This passage covers 12 T cell receptor beta chains from one sample sequenced in a study of blood T cell repertoires in COVID-19. Clones were read by immunoSEQ multiplex PCR, and TCRdb kept only the in-frame ones, dropping some. The sample consists of roughly 100,000 clones, just under 85% of them appearing once. Sequencing was performed on peripheral blood. These receptors were taken from a man aged 40-50 years with active or convalescent COVID-19.

V and J are TRBV5-1 and TRBJ1-1; D ambiguous. CDR1 and CDR2 from the germline V gene are SGHRS and YFSETQ. The germline V and J ends were trimmed by 4 bases and 2 bases, with 9 bases remaining between them. The CDR3 consists of 13 residues. The CDR3 protein is CASSPGLNTEAFF. For the CDR3, the DNA is TGCGCCAGCAGCCCCGGGTTAAACACTGAAGCTTTCTTT. Full variable domain (outside the CDR3, taken from reference TRBV5-1 and TRBJ1-1): KAGVTQTPRYLIKTRGQQVTLSCSPISGHRSVSWYQQTPGQGLQFLFEYFSETQRNKGNFPGRFSGRQFSNSRSEMNVSTLELGDSALYLCASSPGLNTEAFFGQGTRLTVV.

The rearrangement joins TRBV6-5 to TRBJ2-3; 9 nucleotides line up with TRBD1. The trim removed 9 bases at V and 9 bases at J, leaving 13 bases unmatched. Germline loops: CDR1 MNHEY, CDR2 SVGAGI. This CDR3 comprises 14 residues. CDR3 nucleotide sequence: TGTGCCAGGAACCCGGGGACAGGGATTCCCACGCAGTATTTT. Encoded protein: CARNPGTGIPTQYF.

The chain links TRBV3-1 (or the pseudogene TRBV3-2) to TRBJ2-7, with a weak D call TRBD1 (6 bases). The length of the CDR3 is 14 residues. Trimming stripped 3 bases from V and 3 bases from J, with 12 bases between. From germline, CDR1 is LGHDT and CDR2 YNNKEL (reference sequence). In DNA form, the CDR3 reads TGTGCCAGCAGCCATGGGACACTCGACTACGAGCAGTACTTC. Translation gives CASSHGTLDYEQYF.

This clone was seen just once. The chain carries TRBV21-1 and TRBJ1-6; TRBD1 is taken as the D call from the table, unchecked against the DNA. TRBV21-1 is a recognized pseudogene. The CDR3 sequence is 14 residues long. In DNA form, the CDR3 reads TGTGCCAGCAGCCTTACAGGGGGTAATTCACCCCTCCACTTT. It is translated as CASSLTGGNSPLHF.

J is TRBJ2-5 and V is TRBV2, with D possibly being TRBD2 (7 bases). Germline V gene data show CDR1 as SNHLY and CDR2 as FYNNEI. Trimming cost V 6 bases and J 5 bases, with 13 bases left between them. The CDR3 spans 13 residues. DNA of the CDR3: TGTGCCAGCAGAACCGAGGGGGGGGAGACCCAGTACTTC. Encoded protein: CASRTEGGETQYF.

The chain combines TRBV6-5 with TRBJ1-6; 7 bases are a match to TRBD1. V was pared by 6 bases and J by 5 bases, with 7 bases of the junction left unmatched. Germline V gene sequence: CDR1 MNHEY, CDR2 SVGAGI. There are 15 residues in the CDR3. The DNA of the CDR3 is TGTGCCAGCAGACTACACAGGGGAGATAATTCACCCCTCCACTTT. As protein: CASRLHRGDNSPLHF.

The chain combines TRBV6-5 with TRBJ1-1, with 8 bases fitting TRBD1. Germline loops: CDR1 MNHEY, CDR2 SVGAGI. V was clipped by 6 bases and J by 5 bases; unmatched bases: 8. The CDR3 is 14 residues long. The DNA of the CDR3 is TGTGCCAGCAGACGCACAGGGGGGGAGACTGAAGCTTTCTTT. Protein: CASRRTGGETEAFF.

This clone appeared a single time. The chain carries TRBV19 and TRBJ1-1; the match to TRBD1 covers 9 bases. Germline trimming cut 8 bases from V and 4 bases from J; bases unmatched to any gene: 2. Germline V gives CDR1 LNHDA, CDR2 SQIVND (reference sequence). The CDR3 sequence is 12 residues long. CDR3: CASETGGTEAFF. CDR3 DNA: TGTGCCAGTGAGACAGGGGGCACTGAAGCTTTCTTT.

The V and J genes are TRBV5-4 and TRBJ2-7, with 7 bases fitting TRBD2. The CDR3 extends over 15 amino acids. V was pared by 4 bases and J by 4 bases, with 11 bases of the junction left unmatched. The germline V gene has CDR1 SGHNT and CDR2 YYREEE (reference sequence). The CDR3 nucleotides are TGTGCCAGCAGCCCCATGGGGGAGGGTGGGTACGAGCAGTACTTC. It translates to CASSPMGEGGYEQYF.

The chain employs TRBV7-9 and TRBJ1-4; no clear D. This CDR3 region has 14 residues. The V end was cut by 3 bases, the J end by 4 bases, with 9 bases between. In germline, CDR1 is SEHNR, CDR2 FQNEAQ (reference sequence). CDR3 sequence (DNA): TGTGCCAGCAGCTTTGTTGCGAATAATGAAAAACTGTTTTTT. Its protein product is CASSFVANNEKLFF. Using reference TRBV7-9 and TRBJ1-4 for the parts outside the CDR3, the full variable domain is DTGVSQNPRHKITKRGQNVTFRCDPISEHNRLYWYRQTLGQGPEFLTYFQNEAQLEKSRLLSDRFSAERPKGSFSTLEIQRTEQGDSAMYLCASSFVANNEKLFFGSGTQLSVL.

V usage is TRBV27 and J usage is TRBJ2-7, with D tentatively TRBD2 (6 bases). The CDR3 runs 11 residues. V shed 3 bases and J shed 6 bases, with 6 bases lying between them. The germline V gene encodes CDR1 MNHEY and CDR2 SMNVEV (reference sequence). CDR3 protein: CASSLGGEQYF. CDR3 sequence (DNA): TGTGCCAGCAGTTTGGGGGGCGAGCAGTACTTC.

This rearrangement joins TRBV5-1 to TRBJ2-7, with a weak D call TRBD2 (6 bases). Germline assignment: CDR1 SGHRS and CDR2 YFSETQ. The length of the CDR3 is 16 residues. Trimming removed 5 bases at V and 5 bases at J, with 23 bases between. The CDR3, as DNA: TGCGCCAGCAGGCCGGGGTCGACGGGGGAAACCCACGAGCAGTACTTC. It specifies CASRPGSTGETHEQYF.